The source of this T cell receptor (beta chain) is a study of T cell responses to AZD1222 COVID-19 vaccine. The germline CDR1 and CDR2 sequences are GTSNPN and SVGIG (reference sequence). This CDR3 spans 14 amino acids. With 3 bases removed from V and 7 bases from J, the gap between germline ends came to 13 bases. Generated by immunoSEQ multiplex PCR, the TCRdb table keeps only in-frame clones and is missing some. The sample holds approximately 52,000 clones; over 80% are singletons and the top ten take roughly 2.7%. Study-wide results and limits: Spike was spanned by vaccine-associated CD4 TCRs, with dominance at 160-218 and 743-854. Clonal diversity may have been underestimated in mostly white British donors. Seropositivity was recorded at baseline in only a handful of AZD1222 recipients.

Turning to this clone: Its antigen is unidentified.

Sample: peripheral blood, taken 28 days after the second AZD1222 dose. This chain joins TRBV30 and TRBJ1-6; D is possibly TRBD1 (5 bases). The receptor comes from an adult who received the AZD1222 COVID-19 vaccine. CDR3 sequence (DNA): TGTGCCTGGAGGGCCAGGGCGGGGAATTCACCCCTCCACTTT. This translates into CAWRARAGNSPLHF.